This T cell receptor beta chain was profiled in a study of T cell changes during pregnancy in multiple sclerosis. The germline gives CDR1 SGDLS, CDR2 YYNGEE. The V gene end was trimmed by 5 bases and the J gene end by 3 bases; junction bases not matched to a gene: 4. The length of the CDR3 is 13 residues. Sequencing was performed with immunoSEQ multiplex PCR; in TCRdb, only in-frame clones are kept and a portion is missing. The sample has about 53,000 clones, about nine tenths seen once. This receptor was identified in a female donor with multiple sclerosis, enrolled in a pregnancy study. The genes are TRBV9 and TRBJ1-1; 7 bases line up with TRBD1. Sequencing was performed on CD4+ T cells from peripheral blood mononuclear cells, taken in the third trimester of pregnancy. CDR3 coding DNA: TGTGCCAGCAGTCCAGACAGGGACACTGAAGCTTTCTTT. Amino acid sequence: CASSPDRDTEAFF.